Listed here are 9 T cell receptor beta chains from one sample, sequenced in a study of CD8+CD57+ T cells in acquired aplastic anemia. CDR3 and TCR beta VDJ profiling relied on genomic DNA as the template. Via MiXCR, TCRdb re-called the reads, giving one row per CDR3 protein. The sample lists approximately 200,000 distinct CDR3 sequences, approximately 57% occurring once. The specimen was sorted CD4+, CD8+, or CD8+CD57+ T cells (not recorded which) from PBMCs. The receptors stem from a human donor in good health.

The rearrangement joins TRBV7-8 to TRBJ1-5, with TRBD1 matching 9 bases. The CDR3 extends over 17 amino acids. V lost 1 base and J lost 1; bases outside the gene matches: 5. Germline CDR1 is SGHVS and CDR2 is FQNEAQ. The DNA of the CDR3 is TGTGCCAGCAGCTTAGGCCCGACAGGGGGAAGCAATCAGCCCCAGCATTTT. It yields the protein CASSLGPTGGSNQPQHF.

This clonotype has a single count. The chain combines TRBV19 with TRBJ2-3; D gene uncertain. Germline-derived CDR1 and CDR2 are LNHDA and SQIVND (reference sequence). This CDR3 spans 15 amino acids. Deletions cut 6 bases from V and 2 bases from J, with 15 bases between. The CDR3 loop is CASSLDVGSTDTQYF. CDR3 in DNA: TGTGCCAGTAGCTTAGACGTGGGTTCCACAGATACGCAGTATTTT.

This clonotype was seen a single time. A read error may account for a junction end that differs from germline. CDR3 sequence: CAWTGLSYNSPLHF. The CDR3 coding sequence is TGTGCCTGGACAGGCCTCTCCTATAACTCACCCCTCCACTTT. V usage is TRBV10-3 and J usage is TRBJ1-6; TRBD1 agrees at 7 bases. CDR3 length equals 14 residues. Germline V gene sequence: CDR1 ENHRY, CDR2 SYGVKD.

V and J are TRBV5-4 and TRBJ2-1, with 10 positions matching TRBD2. Trimming at V came to 0 bases and at J to 6 bases, leaving 3 bases not matched to a gene. The CDR3 sequence is 15 residues long. Germline CDR1 is SGHNT and CDR2 is YYREEE (reference sequence). The CDR3: CASSLGLAGVNEQFF. The CDR3 bases are TGTGCCAGCAGCTTGGGTCTAGCGGGAGTCAATGAGCAGTTCTTC.

This chain connects TRBV11-3 to TRBJ1-1; TRBD1 might be the D (6 bases). This CDR3 comprises 16 residues. The germline gives CDR1 SGHNT, CDR2 YENEEA. The ends were cut back, 6 bases at V and 4 bases at J, with 21 bases in the middle. The CDR3 region is CASRQGGGAVSTEAFF. In DNA, the CDR3 is TGTGCCAGCAGGCAAGGGGGGGGGGCAGTCAGCACTGAAGCTTTCTTT.

The chain is built from TRBV7-6 and TRBJ1-6; 10 bases are a match to TRBD1. The CDR3 has 16 residues. The germline V gene encodes CDR1 SGHVS and CDR2 FNYEAQ. The V gene end was trimmed by 1 base and the J gene end by 10 bases; junction bases not matched to a gene: 7. The CDR3 DNA reads TGTGCCAGCAGCTTAGGTTGGACAGGGGGAGGATCACCCCTCCACTTT. Amino acids: CASSLGWTGGGSPLHF.

This rearrangement joins TRBV7-2 to TRBJ2-7; possibly TRBD1 for D (5 bases). The V end was cut by 0 bases, the J end by 3 bases, with 9 bases between. Germline CDR1 and CDR2: SGHTA and FQGNSA. The length of the CDR3 is 14 residues. The DNA of the CDR3 is TGTGCCAGCAGCTTAGCAGGGGCAGTCTACGAGCAGTACTTC. This sequence encodes CASSLAGAVYEQYF.

The genes are TRBV10-1 and TRBJ2-1; 9 bases agree with TRBD2. The germline V gene has CDR1 WNHNN and CDR2 SYGVQD (reference sequence). The CDR3 length is 15 residues. Trimming cost V 5 bases and J 7 bases; bases outside gene matches: 9. The CDR3 loop reads CASSICGRAGNEQFF. The CDR3 DNA follows: TGCGCCAGCAGTATTTGCGGGAGGGCCGGAAATGAGCAGTTCTTC.

V gene TRBV7-6 combines with J gene TRBJ2-7; 7 bases agree with TRBD1. The CDR3 spans 13 residues. The germline gives CDR1 SGHVS, CDR2 FNYEAQ. J lost 1 base, V lost 5 bases, and 2 bases had no gene match. The CDR3 loop reads CASSTTGSYEQYF. The CDR3 DNA sequence: TGTGCCAGCAGCACGACAGGGTCCTACGAGCAGTACTTC.